This T cell receptor beta chain was captured by sequencing in a study of tissue T cells after allogeneic stem cell transplantation. The study, taken as a whole, reports: Anatomically similar tissues had similar TCR repertoires within each patient.

Produced via immunoSEQ multiplex PCR; TCRdb's table is partial and in-frame only. The sample has approximately 5,800 clones; 60% to 85% are singletons. This clone occurred a few times. Antigen unknown. V was cut by 0 bases and J by 6 bases, with 13 bases left in between. Germline CDR1 is SGHRS and CDR2 is YFSETQ. The CDR3 is 15 amino acids. The sequences come from blood, collected before transplantation. This receptor was taken from a man aged 35-75 years who later had graft-versus-host disease after an allogeneic stem cell transplant. The J gene is TRBJ1-5, the V gene TRBV5-1, with D possibly TRBD1 on 6 matching bases. As DNA, the CDR3 is TGCGCCAGCAGCTTGGAGGGGGTTTACCCTCAGCCCCAGCATTTT. Its translation is CASSLEGVYPQPQHF.